Listed here is a single T cell receptor (beta chain). The sample belongs to a study of long-term antiretroviral therapy in people with HIV. At the survey level, the v3.0 immunoSEQ assay was run. Sequenced by immunoSEQ multiplex PCR; TCRdb stores in-frame clones only, minus some. The table has about 28,000 clones, 80% seen once; the top ten hold around 7.2%. Specimen: unsorted PBMCs, collected 0.3 years after starting antiretroviral therapy. This TCR was sampled from a man aged 35-49 years with HIV.

The CDR3 region is CASLRGDSSHTQYF. CDR3 DNA sequence: TGTGCCAGTCTGCGGGGGGACTCCTCCCATACGCAGTATTTT. V gene TRBV6-6 combines with J gene TRBJ2-3; 8 bases agree with TRBD2. V trimming: 9 bases; J trimming: 7 bases; junction bases outside the gene matches: 12. The V gene's germline CDR1 is MNHNY and CDR2 SVGAGI (reference sequence). This CDR3 contains 14 residues.